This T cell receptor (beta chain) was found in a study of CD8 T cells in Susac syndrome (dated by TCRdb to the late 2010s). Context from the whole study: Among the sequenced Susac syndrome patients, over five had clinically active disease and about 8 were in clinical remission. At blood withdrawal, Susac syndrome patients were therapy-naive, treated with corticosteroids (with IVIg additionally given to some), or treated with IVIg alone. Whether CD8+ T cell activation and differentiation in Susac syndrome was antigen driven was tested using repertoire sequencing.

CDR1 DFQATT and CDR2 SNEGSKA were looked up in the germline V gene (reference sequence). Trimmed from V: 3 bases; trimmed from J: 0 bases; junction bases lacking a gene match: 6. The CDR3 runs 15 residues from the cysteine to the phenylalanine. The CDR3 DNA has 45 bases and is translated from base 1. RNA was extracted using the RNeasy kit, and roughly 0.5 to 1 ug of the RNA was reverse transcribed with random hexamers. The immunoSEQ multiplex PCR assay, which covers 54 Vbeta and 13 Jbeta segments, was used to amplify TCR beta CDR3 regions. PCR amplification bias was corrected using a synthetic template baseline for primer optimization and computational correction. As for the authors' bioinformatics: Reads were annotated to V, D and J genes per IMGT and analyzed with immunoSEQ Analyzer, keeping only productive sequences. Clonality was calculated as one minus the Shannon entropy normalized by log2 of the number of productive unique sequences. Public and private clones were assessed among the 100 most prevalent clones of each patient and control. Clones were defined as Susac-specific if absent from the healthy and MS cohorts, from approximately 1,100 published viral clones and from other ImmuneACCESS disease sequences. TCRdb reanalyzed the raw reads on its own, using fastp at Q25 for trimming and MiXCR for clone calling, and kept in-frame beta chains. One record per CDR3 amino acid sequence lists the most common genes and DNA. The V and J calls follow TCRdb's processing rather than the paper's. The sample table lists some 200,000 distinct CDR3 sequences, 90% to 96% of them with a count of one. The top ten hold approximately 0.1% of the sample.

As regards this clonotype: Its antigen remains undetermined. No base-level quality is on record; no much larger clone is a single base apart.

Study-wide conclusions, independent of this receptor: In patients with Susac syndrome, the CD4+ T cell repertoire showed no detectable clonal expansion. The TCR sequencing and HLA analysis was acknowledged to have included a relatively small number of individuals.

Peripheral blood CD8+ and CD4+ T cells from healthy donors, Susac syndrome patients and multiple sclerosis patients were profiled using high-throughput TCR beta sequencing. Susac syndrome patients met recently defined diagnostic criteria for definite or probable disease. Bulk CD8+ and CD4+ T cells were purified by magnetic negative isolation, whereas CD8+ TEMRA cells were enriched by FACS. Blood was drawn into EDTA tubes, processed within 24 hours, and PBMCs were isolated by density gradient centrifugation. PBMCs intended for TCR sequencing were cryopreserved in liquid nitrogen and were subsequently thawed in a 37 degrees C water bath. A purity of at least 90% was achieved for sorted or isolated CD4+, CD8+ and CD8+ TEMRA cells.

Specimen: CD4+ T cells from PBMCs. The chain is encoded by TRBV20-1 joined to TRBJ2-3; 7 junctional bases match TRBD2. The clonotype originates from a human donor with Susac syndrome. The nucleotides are TGCAGTGCTAGTGAGGCGGGGGATAGCACAGATACGCAGTATTTT. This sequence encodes CSASEAGDSTDTQYF.